Shown below are 3 T cell receptor beta chains from a single sample sequenced in a study of response to subunit inactivated influenza vaccine. TCRdb re-called the RT-PCR reads with MiXCR, one entry per CDR3 protein. This sample has about 700,000 distinct CDR3 sequences, with over 11% found just once. The specimen comprised PBMCs from blood, sampled about 14 days before vaccination. These receptors originate from a man in his fifties who received an inactivated influenza vaccine.

Only a few counts were recorded for this clonotype. The gene calls are TRBV6-2 or TRBV6-3 and TRBJ2-7, with 9 bases aligning to TRBD1. The germline V gene has CDR1 MNHEY and CDR2 SVGEGT. With 2 bases clipped from V and 8 bases from J, the junction kept 16 bases outside the gene matches. The CDR3 spans 17 residues. Written as DNA, the CDR3 is TGTGCCAGCAGTTACGCCCGGGACAGGGACCTCCGGAGTAAGCAGTACTTC. Translated: CASSYARDRDLRSKQYF.

This clonotype was seen only a few times. The CDR3 region is CASSQARRSSYNEQFF. The CDR3 DNA sequence: TGTGCCAGCAGCCAGGCTAGACGGAGCTCCTACAATGAGCAGTTCTTC. This sequence joins TRBV14 and TRBJ2-1, with unresolved D. This CDR3 has 16 amino acids. Germline V gene sequence: CDR1 SGHDN, CDR2 FVKESK. Trimming stripped 3 bases from V and 0 bases from J, with 12 bases between.

V is TRBV20-1 and J is TRBJ2-5; TRBD2 agrees at 7 bases. V was pared by 6 bases and J by 5 bases, with 18 bases of the junction left unmatched. Germline V gives CDR1 DFQATT, CDR2 SNEGSKA (reference sequence). The CDR3 covers 16 residues. The CDR3 DNA sequence: TGCAGTGCCCCACCTGGGGGGGGGGTGGTACGGGAGACCCAGTACTTC. Its protein product is CSAPPGGGVVRETQYF.